Below are 27 T cell receptor beta chains sequenced from a single sample in a study of regulatory T cells in long-lasting Graves disease. Assembly of TCR beta libraries relied on iRepertoire HTBI primers together with Arm-PCR of CDR3 regions. Each CDR3 protein gets one entry after TCRdb re-called the multiplex PCR reads with MiXCR. The sample has 250,000 to 300,000 distinct CDR3 sequences, around 20% seen once. Time point described: persistent/refractory GD, antithyroid drugs over 5 years with positive TRAb. With RNA extracted from PBMCs as input, the TCR library was made. The source was peripheral blood mononuclear cells (PBMCs), collected when the disease was refractory, from a patient treated with antithyroid drugs. These receptor sequences come from a female donor with Graves disease.

The V and J genes are TRBV7-9 and TRBJ2-5; tentatively, D is TRBD2 (5 bases). The CDR3 extends over 15 amino acids. Looked up from germline, CDR1 is SEHNR and CDR2 is FQNEAQ (reference sequence). V was cut by 1 base and J by 5 bases, with 14 bases left in between. The CDR3 region is CASSLDGASSETQYF. The CDR3 DNA follows: TGTGCCAGCAGCTTAGACGGAGCTAGCTCGGAGACCCAGTACTTC.

CDR3 region: CSARALRRRTTYEQYF. CDR3 coding DNA: TGCAGTGCTAGAGCTCTCCGCAGGCGGACGACCTACGAGCAGTACTTC. V and J are TRBV20-1 and TRBJ2-7, with unresolved D. V lost 1 base to trimming and J lost 2 bases, with 18 bases between them. The CDR3 runs to 16 residues. Germline lookup yields CDR1 DFQATT and CDR2 SNEGSKA (reference sequence).

This clonotype was picked up many times. The V and J genes are TRBV6-5 and TRBJ2-7, with a possible D match to TRBD1 (6 bases). This CDR3 has 14 amino acids. The V end was cut by 4 bases, the J end by 3 bases, with 13 bases between. Germline CDR1 reads MNHEY; CDR2 reads SVGAGI. The CDR3 loop is CASSSRDTNYEQYF. The CDR3, as DNA: TGTGCCAGCAGTTCCCGGGACACCAACTACGAGCAGTACTTC.

As to this clonotype: A much larger clone is a single base away; this may be a read error. The J gene is TRBJ2-4, the V gene TRBV28; a weak D match, TRBD2 (5 bases). The CDR3 runs to 12 residues. Looked up from germline, CDR1 is MDHEN and CDR2 is SYDVKM. CDR3 DNA sequence: TGTGCCAGCAGGGACTGGGAAAACATTCGGTACTTC. Encoded protein: CASRDWENIRYF.

The rearrangement links TRBV6-1 to TRBJ2-2, with TRBD1 matching 8 bases. Germline values: CDR1 MNHNS, CDR2 SASEGT. This CDR3 is built from 13 residues. V was clipped by 10 bases and J by 6 bases; unmatched bases: 7. DNA of the CDR3: TGTGCCACTACGGACAGGGCTGCCGGGGAGCTGTTTTTT. Its protein is CATTDRAAGELFF.

This clonotype was found many times. This chain joins TRBV20-1 and TRBJ2-7, with 9 bases fitting TRBD1. The CDR3 contains 13 residues. Germline V gene lookup returns CDR1 DFQATT and CDR2 SNEGSKA (reference sequence). The V gene end was trimmed by 5 bases and the J gene end by 5 bases; junction bases not matched to a gene: 7. CDR3 bases: TGCAGTGCTGGACCGGACAGGGGACACGAGCAGTACTTC. The encoded protein is CSAGPDRGHEQYF.

This clonotype occurred a few times. A much larger clone differs from this one at a single base, so this may be a read error. CDR3 nucleotide sequence: TGTGCCAGCGGCTTAACTCCTCAGGGGGGCACACCCCTCCACTTT. This codes for CASGLTPQGGTPLHF. The V call is TRBV7-2, the J call TRBJ1-6, with TRBD1 matching over 7 bases. This CDR3 has 15 amino acids. Germline values: CDR1 SGHTA, CDR2 FQGNSA.

This clonotype was recorded a few times. The chain joins TRBV10-3 to TRBJ2-7, with 8 bases lining up with TRBD2. CDR3 size: 14 residues. V was pared by 10 bases and J by 6 bases, with 14 bases of the junction left unmatched. Germline values: CDR1 ENHRY, CDR2 SYGVKD. The CDR3 DNA is TGTGCCACACACGAGCGGGAGAAAGTGGGCGAGCAGTACTTC. Encoded protein: CATHEREKVGEQYF.

This clonotype was detected a few times. The chain links TRBV6-1 to TRBJ2-1; the match to TRBD2 covers 9 bases. The V gene end was trimmed by 10 bases and the J gene end by 7 bases; junction bases not matched to a gene: 14. Germline loops: CDR1 MNHNS, CDR2 SASEGT. The CDR3 totals 15 residues. CDR3 DNA: TGTGCCACCAACCCTGGAGGGAGCGGGAGGAATGAGCAGTTCTTC. Its protein product is CATNPGGSGRNEQFF.

The V call is TRBV6-1, the J call TRBJ2-4, with 7 positions matching TRBD1. V lost 5 bases and J lost 10; bases outside the gene matches: 5. This CDR3 contains 12 residues. CDR1 and CDR2 (germline): MNHNS, SASEGT. CDR3 sequence reads: CASSYDRDIQYF. CDR3 nucleotides: TGTGCCAGCAGTTACGACAGGGATATTCAGTACTTC.

This sequence joins TRBV19 and TRBJ2-4; D remains ambiguous. The CDR3 covers 16 residues. CDR1 LNHDA and CDR2 SQIVND come from the germline V gene (reference sequence). Trimming shortened V by 5 bases and J by 0 bases, and 14 bases separated the two germline ends. DNA of the CDR3: TGTGCCAGTAGTGTGGAACAGTCGCTAGCCAAAAACATTCAGTACTTC. It yields the protein CASSVEQSLAKNIQYF.

This clonotype was observed a handful of times. The chain recombines TRBV7-2 with TRBJ1-2, with D possibly being TRBD1 (5 bases). Germline values: CDR1 SGHTA, CDR2 FQGNSA. The CDR3 length is 13 residues. Between the trimmed V and J ends, which lost 2 bases and 4 bases, there was a span of 8 bases. CDR3 protein: CASSLNGGYGYTF. The CDR3 DNA reads as TGTGCCAGCAGCTTAAATGGGGGCTATGGCTACACCTTC. The full variable domain, its missing parts supplied by reference TRBV7-2 and TRBJ1-2, is GAGVSQSPSNKVTEKGKDVELRCDPISGHTALYWYRQSLGQGLEFLIYFQGNSAPDKSGLPSDRFSAERTGGSVSTLTIQRTQQEDSAVYLCASSLNGGYGYTFGSGTRLTVV.

The chain joins TRBV7-9 to TRBJ1-2, with 7 bases fitting TRBD1. The CDR3 runs to 15 residues. The V gene's germline CDR1 is SEHNR and CDR2 FQNEAQ (reference sequence). With V trimmed by 3 bases and J by 4 bases, 8 bases remained unmatched. Written as DNA, the CDR3 is TGTGCCAGCAGCTTTGACTGGGACAGCGTCTATGGCTACACCTTC. It yields the protein CASSFDWDSVYGYTF. The variable domain in full, with the rest retrieved from reference TRBV7-9 and TRBJ1-2, is DTGVSQNPRHKITKRGQNVTFRCDPISEHNRLYWYRQTLGQGPEFLTYFQNEAQLEKSRLLSDRFSAERPKGSFSTLEIQRTEQGDSAMYLCASSFDWDSVYGYTFGSGTRLTVV.

The genes are TRBV10-3 and TRBJ2-7; tentatively, D is TRBD1 (6 bases). The CDR3 runs 16 residues. From germline, CDR1 is ENHRY and CDR2 SYGVKD. V was clipped by 0 bases and J by 7 bases, with 19 bases between them. The chain's CDR3 is CAISESFLLGANEQYF. The DNA of the CDR3 is TGTGCCATCAGTGAGTCGTTTTTGTTGGGGGCTAATGAGCAGTACTTC.

V usage is TRBV3-2 and J usage is TRBJ2-1; the DNA was not used to check the table's D call, TRBD2. TRBV3-2 is a listed pseudogene. This CDR3 region has 16 residues. CDR3 coding DNA: TGTGCCAGCAGGTTGACTAGCGGGAGGGCCGGATATGAGCAGTTCTTC. Amino acid sequence: CASRLTSGRAGYEQFF.

This chain connects TRBV5-1 to TRBJ2-5; 10 nucleotides align to TRBD1. This CDR3 spans 15 amino acids. V gave up 3 bases and J gave up 5 bases; unmatched junction bases: 7. The germline CDR1 and CDR2 sequences are SGHRS and YFSETQ. CDR3 in DNA: TGCGCCAGCAGCTGGGGGACAGGGGAGATGGAGACCCAGTACTTC. It codes for CASSWGTGEMETQYF.

This clonotype was detected ten times or more. The J gene is TRBJ1-6, the V gene TRBV6-1; TRBD1 is a possible D gene (5 bases). Trimming removed 4 bases from V and 5 bases from J, with 6 bases in between. Germline CDR1 is MNHNS and CDR2 is SASEGT. The CDR3 is made up of 13 amino acids. The CDR3 nucleotides read TGTGCCAGCAGTGTGGGGGATAATTCACCCCTCCACTTT. It yields the protein CASSVGDNSPLHF.

This clonotype has just one count. The J gene is TRBJ2-4, the V gene TRBV6-1, with D possibly matching TRBD1 (6 bases). Germline V lookup: CDR1 MNHNS, CDR2 SASEGT. This CDR3 is 13 amino acids long. Between the trimmed V and J ends, which lost 2 bases and 9 bases, there was a span of 11 bases. CDR3 residues: CASSESQGGIQYF. The CDR3 DNA follows: TGTGCCAGCAGTGAATCCCAAGGGGGCATTCAGTACTTC.

This clonotype was seen at least ten times. CDR3 region: CSASSGSTSGELFF. DNA for the CDR3: TGCAGTGCTAGCAGCGGGAGTACGTCCGGGGAGCTGTTTTTT. The rearrangement links TRBV20-1 to TRBJ2-2, with 8 bases aligning to TRBD2. The CDR3 has 14 amino acids. V lost 3 bases to trimming and J lost 6 bases; unmatched junction nucleotides: 6. Germline CDR1 DFQATT, CDR2 SNEGSKA (reference sequence).

The gene calls are TRBV7-9 and TRBJ2-7; no clear D. V was trimmed by 5 bases and J by 4 bases, leaving 21 bases between them. There are 16 residues in the CDR3. Germline CDR1 and CDR2: SEHNR and FQNEAQ (reference sequence). This CDR3 reads CASSPPIRSHLYEQYF. In DNA, the CDR3 is TGTGCCAGCAGCCCCCCGATCCGGAGTCATCTGTACGAGCAGTACTTC.

The gene calls are TRBV30 and TRBJ2-7; 8 bases align to TRBD1. Germline values: CDR1 GTSNPN, CDR2 SVGIG (reference sequence). Germline trimming cut 1 base from V and 5 bases from J; bases unmatched to any gene: 7. CDR3 length: 14 amino acids. DNA of the CDR3: TGTGCCTGGAGTGGCGACAGGGGAGCCCACGAGCAGTACTTC. Protein: CAWSGDRGAHEQYF.

Many counts were recorded for this clonotype. V is TRBV20-1 and J is TRBJ1-2; possible D gene TRBD1, 5 bases. CDR1 DFQATT and CDR2 SNEGSKA come from the germline V gene (reference sequence). The CDR3 sequence is 12 residues long. V was pared by 6 bases and J by 1 base, with 9 bases between. CDR3 nucleotide sequence: TGCAGTGCCCCGACAGATAACTATGGCTACACCTTC. This sequence encodes CSAPTDNYGYTF.

V gene TRBV29-1 combines with J gene TRBJ1-1, with 7 bases identical to TRBD1. CDR3 length: 16 amino acids. The germline V gene has CDR1 SQVTM and CDR2 ANQGSEA. After removal of 4 bases from V and 1 base from J, the junction contained 12 bases not matched to a gene. The CDR3, as DNA: TGCAGCGTTGCCCCCTCCCCCGGGACAGCGAACACTGAAGCTTTCTTT. This encodes CSVAPSPGTANTEAFF.

The chain has TRBV7-2 and TRBJ2-3, with a possible D match to TRBD1 (5 bases). This CDR3 has 14 residues. Germline V lookup: CDR1 SGHTA, CDR2 FQGNSA. The germline V and J ends were trimmed by 2 bases and 5 bases, with 11 bases remaining between them. CDR3 nucleotide sequence: TGTGCCAGCAGCTTAAGAGAAGGGGTAGATACGCAGTATTTT. It is translated as CASSLREGVDTQYF.

The rearrangement links TRBV6-1 to TRBJ2-2; D possibly corresponds to TRBD1 (6 bases). The CDR3 has 17 residues. V lost 5 bases and J lost 3, with 19 bases in between. Germline V gene lookup returns CDR1 MNHNS and CDR2 SASEGT. The CDR3 DNA reads as TGTGCCAGCAGTCAGAGGACAGTTATGTACGACACCGGGGAGCTGTTTTTT. It codes for CASSQRTVMYDTGELFF.

This clonotype turned up a few times. The chain recombines TRBV29-1 with TRBJ2-2, with D maybe TRBD2 (6 bases). The CDR3 contains 14 residues. V shed 1 base and J shed 1 base, with 7 bases lying between them. The germline V gene encodes CDR1 SQVTM and CDR2 ANQGSEA. Here the CDR3 reads CSVEGDLNTGELFF. CDR3 in DNA: TGCAGCGTTGAAGGGGACTTGAACACCGGGGAGCTGTTTTTT.

This clonotype was observed many times. The chain has TRBV7-2 and TRBJ1-6, with D uncertain. CDR3 length equals 14 residues. The V gene lost 1 base and the J gene lost 6 bases, with 7 bases spanning the gap. CDR1 and CDR2 (germline): SGHTA, FQGNSA. The CDR3 spells CASSLVVVNSPLHF. The CDR3 DNA sequence: TGTGCCAGCAGCTTAGTGGTCGTTAATTCACCCCTCCACTTT. Full variable domain (rest looked up from reference TRBV7-2 and TRBJ1-6): GAGVSQSPSNKVTEKGKDVELRCDPISGHTALYWYRQSLGQGLEFLIYFQGNSAPDKSGLPSDRFSAERTGGSVSTLTIQRTQQEDSAVYLCASSLVVVNSPLHFGNGTRLTVT.